What follows describes a single TCR beta chain. What it binds is not known. One junction end does not reproduce the germline sequence, and a read error may be involved. CD45RA+ naive and CD45RA-negative memory subsets were separated from CD4+ cells. The V gene's germline CDR1 is MDHEN and CDR2 SYDVKM. This CDR3 comprises 14 residues. The data were taken from a study of shared clonotypes between healthy human individuals. For the study at large: Each donor contributed plates that comprised three CD4 naive, three CD4 memory, two CD8 naive and one CD8 memory. Study-level points and caveats: Sorted-subset sequencing was shown by rarefaction to be incomplete despite large depth. Naive subsets generally had larger estimated richness than memory subsets.

Method: immunoSEQ multiplex PCR; TCRdb's copy keeps in-frame clones and lacks some. The sample consists of around 940,000 clones, 76% of them appearing once. This chain links TRBV28 with TRBJ1-2; perhaps TRBD1 as D (6 bases). The source is a man younger than 30 in good health. Sequenced sample: memory CD4+ T cells sorted from blood. Noted subset: CD45RA-negative fraction. CDR3 bases: TGTGCCAGCAGCCGGGGGGGGCATAACGATGGCTACACCTTC. It yields the protein CASSRGGHNDGYTF.